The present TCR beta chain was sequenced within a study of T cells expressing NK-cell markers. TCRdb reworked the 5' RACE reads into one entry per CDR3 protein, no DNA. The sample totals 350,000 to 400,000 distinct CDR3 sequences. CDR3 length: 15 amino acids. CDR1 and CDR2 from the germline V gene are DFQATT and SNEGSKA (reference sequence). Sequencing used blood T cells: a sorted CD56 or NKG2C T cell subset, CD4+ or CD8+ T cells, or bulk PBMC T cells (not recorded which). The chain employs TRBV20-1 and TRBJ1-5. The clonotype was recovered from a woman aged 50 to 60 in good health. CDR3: CSARTALDSRQPQHF.